This entry concerns a single TCR beta chain. Its antigen remains unidentified. The sample belongs to a study of shared clonotypes between healthy human individuals. The CDR3 totals 18 residues. Germline V gene lookup returns CDR1 SGHRS and CDR2 YFSETQ. The V end lost 0 bases, the J end lost 3 bases, and 22 bases lay between the germline ends. TCRdb keeps only in-frame clones here, not all; method: immunoSEQ multiplex PCR. Among around 690,000 clones listed, 90% were seen once. Whole-study findings and limits: Only a few donors were included, so the genetic and exposure-history diversity represented was limited. Clonotype sharing across a few donors was observed for around 4.5% of naive CD4 clonotypes. What naive subsets generally showed was a larger estimated richness than memory subsets showed. Blood was the only sampled material, and tissue repertoires likely differ.

Sequences were obtained from memory CD8+ T cells from PBMCs. Noted subset: CD45RO+ cells pooled with CCR7-negative TemRA cells. This sequence originates from a man between 18 and 35 years old in good health. Some clones in this sample may be carry-over from other donors' samples. The chain carries TRBV5-1 and TRBJ2-7; D not certain. The CDR3 here is CASSLGRVGGIGYYEQYF. CDR3 DNA: TGCGCCAGCAGCTTGGGACGGGTAGGTGGGATCGGGTACTACGAGCAGTACTTC.